This TCR beta chain came from a study of OX40 agonist ivuxolimab in advanced cancers. Looking at the study overall: Patients received the agonistic anti-OX40 (CD134) antibody ivuxolimab. With a range of about 23 to 90, age averaged approximately 60 years, and about 82% were male. Allowance was made for prior anti-PD-1, anti-PD-L1 or anti-CTLA-4 therapy, and approximately 41% had some. Overall study findings and caveats: In the 0.1 to 3.0 mg/kg range, CD4+ and CD8+ blood T cells had expanded clonally by week 6.

Data came from immunoSEQ multiplex PCR; TCRdb stores just in-frame clones and leaves some out. The profile shows about 110,000 clones, approximately 89% of them singletons. Worth noting for this clone: Its antigen is unidentified.

V dropped 8 bases and J dropped 6 bases, with 13 bases sitting between them. This CDR3 contains 13 residues. Germline V lookup: CDR1 MNHNS, CDR2 SASEGT. The sample in question was CD4+ or CD8+ T cells sorted from blood, obtained in a trial of the OX40 agonist ivuxolimab. The J gene is TRBJ2-2, the V gene TRBV6-1; D unclear. This TCR was sampled from an adult with an advanced solid tumor such as melanoma, head and neck, liver or kidney cancer. CDR3: CASRIFGAGELFF. The CDR3 nucleotides read TGTGCCAGCCGGATTTTCGGAGCCGGGGAGCTGTTTTTT.